Below, one T cell receptor (beta chain) is given with its context. The antigen is unknown. In TCRdb, the 5' RACE reads were re-called with MiXCR into one record per CDR3 protein. In the table there are roughly 440,000 distinct CDR3 sequences, about a sixth of which are singletons. These data are taken from a study of CD8 T cells in ankylosing spondylitis. The germline gives CDR1 DFQATT, CDR2 SNEGSKA (reference sequence). The CDR3 loop spans 11 amino acids. The ends were cut back, 3 bases at V and 8 bases at J, with 10 bases in the middle. Study results and caveats: Some of these motif variants have turned up before, in reports on reactive arthritis synovial fluid and blood. Among TCR beta sequences, a motif of roughly 8 highly homologous variants appeared characteristic of ankylosing spondylitis blood.

The clonotype originates from a male donor with ankylosing spondylitis. The sample consisted of blood, either unsorted or a sorted T cell fraction (not recorded which). The chain joins TRBV20-1 to TRBJ1-2; no definite D call. The DNA for the CDR3 is TGCAGTGCTAGTGGGGTCTGGGGCTACACCTTC. This encodes CSASGVWGYTF.